The subject of this entry is one TCR beta chain. Within the sample, other DNA sequences also encode this same CDR3. The CDR3 covers 13 residues. Germline CDR1 and CDR2: SQVTM and ANQGSEA. Trimming took 7 bases from V and 0 from J; bases not matched to a gene: 5. This entry belongs to a study of blood T cell repertoires in COVID-19. Study as a whole: PBMCs, B-cell-depleted T cells, or T cells were the source of the cDNA or gDNA that made up the material.

How the authors handled the data: Counts of nucleated cells, estimated from reference gene primer amplification, were obtained. Data came from immunoSEQ multiplex PCR; TCRdb stores just in-frame clones and leaves some out. V and J calls and clone size come straight from that table; D and trimming were deduced from the DNA. The sample contains fewer than 250,000 clones, about nine tenths of which appear only once. The source material was peripheral blood. This chain uses TRBV29-1 with TRBJ2-7, with 8 bases that match TRBD2. This clonotype originated in a man in his 60s who had recovered from COVID-19. The CDR3 region is CSAGGGSSYEQYF. For the CDR3, the DNA is TGCAGCGCGGGAGGGGGTAGCTCCTACGAGCAGTACTTC.